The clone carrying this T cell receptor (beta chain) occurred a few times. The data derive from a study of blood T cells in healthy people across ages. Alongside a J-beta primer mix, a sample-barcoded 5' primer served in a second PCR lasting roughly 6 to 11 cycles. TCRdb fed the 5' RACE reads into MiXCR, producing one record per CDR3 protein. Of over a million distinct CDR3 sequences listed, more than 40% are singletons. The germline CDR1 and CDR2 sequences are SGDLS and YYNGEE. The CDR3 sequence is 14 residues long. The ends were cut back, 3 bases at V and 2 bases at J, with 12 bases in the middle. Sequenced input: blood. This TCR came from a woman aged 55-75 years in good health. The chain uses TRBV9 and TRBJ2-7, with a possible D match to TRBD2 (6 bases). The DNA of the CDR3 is TGTGCCAGCAGCGCAGCGGGCCCCGCCTACGAGCAGTACTTC. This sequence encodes CASSAAGPAYEQYF.